This T cell receptor (beta chain) stems from a study of cytomegalovirus exposure and HLA in healthy donors. Broader study findings: Later analysis suggested links between common viral pathogens and several top significant clusters.

In the PCR, 60 Vbeta and 13 Jbeta primers were used. Method: immunoSEQ multiplex PCR; TCRdb's copy keeps in-frame clones and lacks some. This table has some 100,000 clones, around three quarters appearing once. In this sample, this clone turned up a few times. The antigen remains unidentified. The germline V and J ends were trimmed by 8 bases and 0 bases, with 12 bases remaining between them. The CDR3 runs 14 residues. Germline-derived CDR1 and CDR2 are SNHLY and FYNNEI. This rearrangement joins TRBV2 to TRBJ2-3; possible D gene TRBD2, 5 bases. What was sequenced was PBMCs. This clonotype was obtained from a female donor in good health and CMV-seropositive. The DNA of the CDR3 is TGTGCCAGCCTCCCTAGGACTAGCACAGATACGCAGTATTTT. It encodes CASLPRTSTDTQYF.